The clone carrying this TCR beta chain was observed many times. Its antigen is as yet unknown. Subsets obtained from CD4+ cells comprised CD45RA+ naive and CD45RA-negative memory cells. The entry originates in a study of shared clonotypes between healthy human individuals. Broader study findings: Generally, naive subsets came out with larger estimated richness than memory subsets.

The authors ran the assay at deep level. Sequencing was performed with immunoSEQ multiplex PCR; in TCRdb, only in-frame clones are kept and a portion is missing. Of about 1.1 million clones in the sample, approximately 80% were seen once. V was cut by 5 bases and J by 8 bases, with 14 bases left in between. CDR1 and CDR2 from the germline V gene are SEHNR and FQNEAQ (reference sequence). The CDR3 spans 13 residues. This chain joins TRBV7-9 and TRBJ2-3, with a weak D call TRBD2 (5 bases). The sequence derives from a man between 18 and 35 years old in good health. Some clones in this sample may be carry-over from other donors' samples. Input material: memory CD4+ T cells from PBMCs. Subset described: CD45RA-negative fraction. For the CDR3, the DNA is TGTGCCAGCAGCCCGCAAATGAGCGGTACGCAGTATTTT. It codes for CASSPQMSGTQYF.